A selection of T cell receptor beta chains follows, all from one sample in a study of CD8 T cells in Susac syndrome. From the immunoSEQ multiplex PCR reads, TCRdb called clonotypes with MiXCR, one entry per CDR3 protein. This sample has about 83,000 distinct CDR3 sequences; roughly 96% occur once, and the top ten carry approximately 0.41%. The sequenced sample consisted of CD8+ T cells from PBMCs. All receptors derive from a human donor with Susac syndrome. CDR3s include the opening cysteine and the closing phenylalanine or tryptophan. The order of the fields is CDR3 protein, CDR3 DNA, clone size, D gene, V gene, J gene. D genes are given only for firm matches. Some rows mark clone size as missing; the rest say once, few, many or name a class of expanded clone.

CASSLGGRAGELFF	TGTGCCAGCAGTTTAGGAGGAAGGGCCGGGGAGCTGTTTTTT	-	-	TRBV27	TRBJ2-2
CASWGLAAHEQFF	TGTGCCAGCTGGGGCCTAGCGGCACATGAGCAGTTCTTC	-	TRBD2	TRBV12-3/TRBV12-4	TRBJ2-1
CASSSLAGVGNEQFF	TGTGCCAGCAGTTCCCTAGCGGGAGTGGGCAATGAGCAGTTCTTC	-	TRBD2	TRBV6-5	TRBJ2-1
CASSGTGGTGELFF	TGTGCCAGCAGCGGGACAGGGGGCACCGGGGAGCTGTTTTTT	-	TRBD1	TRBV9	TRBJ2-2
CASSYGFPGTEAFF	TGTGCCAGCAGTTACGGATTCCCGGGCACTGAAGCTTTCTTT	-	-	TRBV6-2/TRBV6-3	TRBJ1-1
CASSLIPGTYEQYF	TGTGCCAGCAGCTTAATCCCAGGGACCTACGAGCAGTACTTC	-	-	TRBV7-3	TRBJ2-7
CASSADSYGYTF	TGTGCCAGCAGCGCGGACAGCTATGGCTACACCTTC	-	-	TRBV7-9	TRBJ1-2
CASSSSSGGSNQPQHF	TGTGCCAGCAGTTCTTCAAGCGGGGGGAGCAATCAGCCCCAGCATTTT	once	-	TRBV7-9	TRBJ1-5
CASSIVREGGDQPQHF	TGTGCCAGTAGTATCGTTCGGGAGGGAGGTGATCAGCCCCAGCATTTT	-	-	TRBV19	TRBJ1-5
CSASLAGDEPQYF	TGCAGTGCTAGTCTAGCGGGAGATGAGCCCCAGTACTTC	-	TRBD2	TRBV20-1	TRBJ2-5
CASSLAAGANEQYF	TGTGCCAGCAGCTTAGCAGCGGGAGCTAACGAGCAGTACTTC	-	TRBD2	TRBV7-2	TRBJ2-7
CASSSRGRGEQYF	TGCGCCAGCAGCTCCAGGGGGCGAGGGGAGCAGTACTTC	-	TRBD1	TRBV4-3	TRBJ2-7
CASSLGLGGPPQHF	TGTGCCAGCAGCTTAGGCCTCGGGGGGCCGCCCCAGCATTTT	-	-	TRBV7-6	TRBJ1-5
CASSERDSGGYTF	TGTGCCAGCAGTGAGCGGGACTCAGGGGGCTACACCTTC	-	-	TRBV25-1	TRBJ1-2
CASSPGDYPQFF	TGTGCCAGCAGCCCGGGGGACTACCCCCAGTTCTTC	-	TRBD2	TRBV2	TRBJ2-1
CASSLYPAGGYYGYTF	TGTGCCAGCAGTTTGTACCCCGCAGGGGGGTACTATGGCTACACCTTC	-	TRBD1	TRBV12-3/TRBV12-4	TRBJ1-2
CASSASGTGSYEQYF	TGTGCCAGCAGCGCGTCCGGGACAGGGTCCTACGAGCAGTACTTC	-	TRBD1	TRBV9	TRBJ2-7
CASSLAGGINYEQYF	TGTGCCAGCAGCTTAGCAGGGGGCATCAACTACGAGCAGTACTTC	few	TRBD1	TRBV7-2	TRBJ2-7
CASSPTLGEQYF	TGTGCCAGCTCACCCACTTTGGGCGAGCAGTACTTC	-	-	TRBV18	TRBJ2-7
CSVEGSRGHTEAFF	TGCAGCGTTGAGGGTTCCCGGGGGCACACTGAAGCTTTCTTT	-	-	TRBV29-1	TRBJ1-1
CASSLENRVNAYNEQFF	TGTGCCAGCAGTCTCGAAAACAGGGTAAACGCTTACAATGAGCAGTTCTTC	-	-	TRBV12-3/TRBV12-4	TRBJ2-1
CASSSRTGGSDIQYF	TGTGCCAGCAGCTCCCGAACAGGGGGCTCAGACATTCAGTACTTC	-	TRBD1	TRBV7-9	TRBJ2-4
CASSLPPTGTLQYF	TGTGCCAGCAGTTTACCGCCGACCGGGACACTTCAGTACTTC	-	-	TRBV12-3/TRBV12-4	TRBJ2-5
CASSLRGMSQPQHF	TGTGCCAGCAGTTTAAGGGGAATGTCTCAGCCCCAGCATTTT	-	-	TRBV6-6	TRBJ1-5
CSVVMRDRTYNEQFF	TGCAGCGTTGTAATGCGGGACCGAACCTACAATGAGCAGTTCTTC	-	-	TRBV29-1	TRBJ2-1
CSARDRQGGLNQPQHF	TGCAGTGCTAGAGATCGGCAGGGGGGCCTCAATCAGCCCCAGCATTTT	-	TRBD1	TRBV20-1	TRBJ1-5
CSATDRHLKNIQYF	TGCAGTGCTACAGACAGACACCTCAAAAACATTCAGTACTTC	-	-	TRBV20-1	TRBJ2-4